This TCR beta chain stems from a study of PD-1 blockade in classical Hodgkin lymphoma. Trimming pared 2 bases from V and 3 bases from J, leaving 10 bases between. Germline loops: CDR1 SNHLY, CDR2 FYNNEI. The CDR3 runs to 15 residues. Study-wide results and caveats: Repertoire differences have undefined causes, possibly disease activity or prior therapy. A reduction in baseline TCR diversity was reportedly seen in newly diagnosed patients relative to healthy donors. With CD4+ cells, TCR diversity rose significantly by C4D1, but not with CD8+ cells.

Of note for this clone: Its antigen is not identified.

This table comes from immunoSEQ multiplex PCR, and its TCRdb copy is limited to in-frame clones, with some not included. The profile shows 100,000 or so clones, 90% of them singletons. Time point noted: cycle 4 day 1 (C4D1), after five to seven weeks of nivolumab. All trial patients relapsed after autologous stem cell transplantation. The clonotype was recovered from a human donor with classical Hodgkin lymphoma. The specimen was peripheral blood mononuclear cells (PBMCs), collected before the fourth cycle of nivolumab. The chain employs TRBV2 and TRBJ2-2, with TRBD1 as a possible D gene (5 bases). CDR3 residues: CASSETTVHTGELFF. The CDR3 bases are TGTGCCAGCAGTGAAACGACAGTCCACACCGGGGAGCTGTTTTTT.